This passage covers 27 T cell receptor beta chains from one sample sequenced in a study of breast tumors, draining lymph nodes, adjacent tissues. One entry per CDR3 protein, called by TCRdb with MiXCR from the multiplex PCR reads. The table lists 190,000 or so distinct CDR3 sequences, approximately 33% of them singletons. Axillary draining lymph nodes of breast cancer patients supplied the node samples. Sequenced material: axillary lymph node tissue. Receptor source: a female donor with breast cancer. Some clones in this sample may be carry-over from other donors' samples.

This chain links TRBV25-1 with TRBJ2-2; 7 nucleotides line up with TRBD2. Germline V gene data show CDR1 as MGHDK and CDR2 as SYGVNS. The V and J ends lost 2 bases and 3 bases, in that order; junction bases with no gene match: 0. CDR3 length: 14 residues. The CDR3 DNA reads as TGTGCCAGCAGTGAAAGCGGGGACACCGGGGAGCTGTTTTTT. It yields the protein CASSESGDTGELFF.

This clonotype was seen a handful of times. The chain has TRBV3-1 and TRBJ2-7, with D possibly called TRBD1 or TRBD2 (5 bases each). Germline CDR1 is LGHDT and CDR2 is YNNKEL (reference sequence). The length of the CDR3 is 14 residues. Trimming stripped 0 bases from V and 2 bases from J, with 8 bases between. CDR3 coding DNA: TGTGCCAGCAGCCAAGATCGGGGCCCCTACGAGCAGTACTTC. Its protein product is CASSQDRGPYEQYF.

In its sample, this clonotype was seen many times. J is TRBJ2-5 and V is TRBV11-2, with D tentatively TRBD1 (5 bases). Germline loops: CDR1 SGHAT, CDR2 FQNNGV. The CDR3 has 15 amino acids. The V gene lost 5 bases and the J gene lost 2 bases, with 15 bases spanning the gap. CDR3: CASSLWTQLQETQYF. CDR3 DNA sequence: TGTGCCAGCAGCCTTTGGACACAATTACAAGAGACCCAGTACTTC.

This clonotype appeared a few times. The rearrangement links TRBV10-3 to TRBJ2-1; D is possibly TRBD2 (8 bases). This CDR3 region has 18 residues. From germline, CDR1 is ENHRY and CDR2 SYGVKD. V lost 6 bases, J lost 0 bases, and 21 bases lay in between. CDR3 region: CAIRPTGAGGSSYNEQFF. CDR3 DNA sequence: TGTGCCATCAGACCTACAGGGGCGGGGGGATCCTCCTACAATGAGCAGTTCTTC.

Note on this clonotype: A much larger clonotype is one base distant, so this may be a read error. This sequence joins TRBV19 and TRBJ2-1; TRBD2 matches at 12 bases. Per germline, CDR1 LNHDA and CDR2 SQIVND (reference sequence). The CDR3 sequence is 17 residues long. The V segment lost 5 bases and the J segment 3 bases; nucleotides outside the gene matches: 8. The CDR3 loop reads CASSVASGGAFYNEQFF. CDR3 sequence (DNA): TGTGCCAGTAGTGTAGCTAGCGGGGGGGCGTTCTACAATGAGCAGTTCTTC.

The chain carries TRBV15 and TRBJ2-7; no clear D. V lost 3 bases, J lost 7 bases, and 10 bases lay in between. In germline, CDR1 is LNHNV, CDR2 YYDKDF (reference sequence). CDR3 length: 12 amino acids. This CDR3 reads CATSSTQVEQYF. The CDR3, as DNA: TGTGCCACCAGCAGTACCCAGGTAGAGCAGTACTTC.

This clonotype was recorded at least ten times. The rearrangement links TRBV7-2 to TRBJ2-1, with D perhaps TRBD1 or TRBD2 (5 bases each). Germline loops: CDR1 SGHTA, CDR2 FQGNSA. With 4 bases removed from V and 0 bases from J, the gap between germline ends came to 13 bases. This CDR3 contains 16 residues. In DNA form, the CDR3 reads TGTGCCAGCAGCTCCCGAGGGGCGTCCTCCTACAATGAGCAGTTCTTC. This gives the protein CASSSRGASSYNEQFF.

In its sample, this clonotype was seen a few times. The chain combines TRBV7-2 with TRBJ1-1; no definite D call. CDR3 size: 16 residues. CDR1 SGHTA and CDR2 FQGNSA come from the germline V gene. The V end lost 3 bases, the J end lost 4 bases, and 18 bases lay between the germline ends. This CDR3 is CASSLGSPGTGTEAFF. The DNA for the CDR3 is TGTGCCAGCAGCTTGGGATCCCCGGGTACGGGCACTGAAGCTTTCTTT.

The rearrangement uses TRBV5-5 and TRBJ1-6; D is undetermined. V was shortened by 4 bases and J by 4 bases, with 12 bases between the two germline ends. The CDR3 loop spans 15 amino acids. Germline CDR1 SGHKS, CDR2 YYEKEE (reference sequence). CDR3 amino acids: CASSLAGKYNSPLHF. For the CDR3, the DNA is TGTGCCAGCAGCCTGGCGGGGAAATATAATTCACCCCTCCACTTT. Full variable domain (rest looked up from reference TRBV5-5 and TRBJ1-6): DAGVTQSPTHLIKTRGQQVTLRCSPISGHKSVSWYQQVLGQGPQFIFQYYEKEERGRGNFPDRFSARQFPNYSSELNVNALLLGDSALYLCASSLAGKYNSPLHFGNGTRLTVT.

On this clonotype: Given a much more abundant clone one base away, this may be a read error. V gene TRBV6-6 combines with J gene TRBJ1-4; TRBD1 might be the D (5 bases). Germline loops: CDR1 MNHNY, CDR2 SVGAGI (reference sequence). Trimming stripped 7 bases from V and 8 bases from J, with 17 bases between. The length of the CDR3 is 14 residues. CDR3 DNA sequence: TGTGCCAGCAACCAGGGCGGGGCGGCGGAAAAACTGTTTTTT. It is translated as CASNQGGAAEKLFF.

This clonotype was counted many times. The rearrangement uses TRBV20-1 and TRBJ2-7; possibly TRBD2 for D (6 bases). This CDR3 spans 13 amino acids. V lost 3 bases to trimming and J lost 6 bases, with 15 bases between them. Germline V gene lookup returns CDR1 DFQATT and CDR2 SNEGSKA (reference sequence). Here the CDR3 reads CSARAGRAAEQYF. The CDR3 nucleotides are TGCAGTGCTAGGGCGGGACGAGCCGCCGAGCAGTACTTC.

Remarks on this clonotype: Relative to the germline gene, one junction end is altered; a read error may explain this. The V and J genes are TRBV2 and TRBJ1-1; D unclear. Germline V gene lookup returns CDR1 SNHLY and CDR2 FYNNEI. This CDR3 contains 13 residues. As DNA, the CDR3 is TGTGCCAGCAGTCCAACCCGGAACACTGGAGCTTTCTTT. Amino acid sequence: CASSPTRNTGAFF.

This clonotype was observed a handful of times. J is TRBJ2-7 and V is TRBV6-2 or TRBV6-3, with D possibly TRBD2 on 5 matching bases. V gave up 5 bases and J gave up 5 bases, with 13 bases separating them. CDR3 length: 13 amino acids. From germline, CDR1 is MNHEY and CDR2 SVGEGT. CDR3 bases: TGTGCCAGCAGTCACCCTAGGAGGAACGAGCAGTACTTC. It translates to CASSHPRRNEQYF.

The CDR3 is CATSDQRDRVTDTQYF. CDR3 nucleotide sequence: TGTGCCACCAGTGACCAGCGGGACAGGGTAACAGATACGCAGTATTTT. V and J are TRBV24-1 and TRBJ2-3; 9 bases match TRBD1. The V gene's germline CDR1 is KGHDR and CDR2 SFDVKD. V shed 4 bases, J shed 3 bases, and the junction held 7 bases outside the gene matches. This CDR3 contains 16 residues.

Worth noting for this clonotype: A much larger clone sits a single nucleotide away, making a read error possible. The chain is built from TRBV6-5 and TRBJ1-2; no reliable D call. CDR1 is MNHEY and CDR2 is SVGAGI in the germline V gene. The CDR3 is made up of 13 amino acids. DNA of the CDR3: TGTACCAGTGCGGGAACCGCTCTCTATGGCTACACCTTC. This gives the protein CTSAGTALYGYTF.

A remark on this clonotype: Since a much larger clone is just one base distant, this may be a read error. The conserved closing phenylalanine or tryptophan is absent in this CDR3, likely reflecting a read error. The chain is built from TRBV7-9 and TRBJ2-5; D assignment may be TRBD1 or TRBD2 (6 bases each). Germline V lookup: CDR1 SEHNR, CDR2 FQNEAQ (reference sequence). The CDR3 is 14 residues long. The germline V and J ends were trimmed by 0 bases and 7 bases, with 12 bases remaining between them. CDR3 in amino acids: CASSLAAGGGTQYL. The CDR3 region has the DNA TGTGCCAGCAGCTTAGCGGCCGGGGGCGGGACCCAGTACCTC.

This clonotype was observed many times. The V and J genes are TRBV7-2 and TRBJ2-7; 12 bases align to TRBD2. CDR1 and CDR2 (germline): SGHTA, FQGNSA. Trimming cost V 4 bases and J 2 bases; bases outside gene matches: 21. The CDR3 is 21 amino acids. Written as DNA, the CDR3 is TGTGCCAGCAGCTCTAGGAGGGTGGCGGGCAGTCTAGCGGGAGGGCCCTACGAGCAGTACTTC. Protein: CASSSRRVAGSLAGGPYEQYF.

The V and J genes are TRBV20-1 and TRBJ1-1; a weak D match, TRBD1 (6 bases). Per germline, CDR1 DFQATT and CDR2 SNEGSKA (reference sequence). V was trimmed by 6 bases and J by 4 bases, leaving 18 bases between them. This CDR3 has 14 amino acids. The CDR3 loop reads CSARQSTGRTEAFF. The CDR3 nucleotides read TGCAGTGCCCGCCAGTCGACAGGACGCACTGAAGCTTTCTTT.

This clonotype was seen at least ten times. The rearrangement joins TRBV7-2 to TRBJ1-6, with TRBD1 as a possible D gene (6 bases). The CDR3 has 15 residues. Germline loops: CDR1 SGHTA, CDR2 FQGNSA. V was cut by 5 bases and J by 9 bases, with 17 bases left in between. CDR3: CASSLNTGTLSPLHF. The DNA of the CDR3 is TGTGCCAGCAGCCTAAACACAGGGACTCTTTCACCCCTCCACTTT.

J is TRBJ2-1 and V is TRBV6-2 or TRBV6-3; D is perhaps TRBD1 or TRBD2 (5 bases each). In germline, CDR1 is MNHEY, CDR2 SVGEGT. The CDR3 runs 16 residues. V lost 9 bases and J lost 9, with 27 bases in between. The CDR3, as DNA: TGTGCCAGTAACCGAGGGGCGGAACCCCCTTTACTTGAGCAGTTCTTC. Translating gives CASNRGAEPPLLEQFF.

The sample holds many counts of this clonotype. The chain is built from TRBV4-3 and TRBJ1-4; D is possibly TRBD1 (5 bases). CDR1 and CDR2 (germline): LGHNA, YSLEER. This CDR3 has 14 residues. Between the trimmed V and J ends, which lost 2 bases and 10 bases, there was a span of 14 bases. Here the CDR3 reads CASSQKGRLTKLFF. CDR3 bases: TGCGCCAGCAGCCAAAAGGGGAGGCTTACAAAACTGTTTTTT.

In its sample, this clonotype was seen many times. V gene TRBV7-3 combines with J gene TRBJ2-3, with 8 bases lining up with TRBD2. V shed 1 base and J 4 bases; nucleotides not matched to a gene: 4. CDR1 is SGHTA, CDR2 FQGTGA, per germline. This CDR3 is 15 amino acids long. In nucleotides, the CDR3 is TGTGCCAGCAGCTTAAATTCCGGGGGGGCAGATACGCAGTATTTT. Its protein product is CASSLNSGGADTQYF.

V and J are TRBV25-1 and TRBJ1-2, with a weak D call TRBD1 (6 bases). V lost 3 bases to trimming and J lost 7 bases, with 12 bases between them. Germline CDR1 and CDR2: MGHDK and SYGVNS. The length of the CDR3 is 13 residues. The CDR3 DNA follows: TGTGCCAGCAGTGAGTCAGGCAGGGGTGGCTACACCTTC. It codes for CASSESGRGGYTF.

Many counts were recorded for this clonotype. CDR3 DNA: TGCAGTGCTAGAGTCCCCCCCCCCAGGTCGTCCGGGGAGCTGTTTTTT. Amino acid sequence: CSARVPPPRSSGELFF. V usage is TRBV20-1 and J usage is TRBJ2-2, with D unclear. Trimming cost V 1 base and J 6 bases, with 18 bases left between them. The length of the CDR3 is 16 residues. Per the germline V gene, CDR1 is DFQATT and CDR2 is SNEGSKA (reference sequence).

This clonotype was seen repeatedly, ten times or more. The chain is built from TRBV5-8 and TRBJ1-3, with unresolved D. Trimming removed 4 bases from V and 0 bases from J, with 8 bases in between. The CDR3 totals 14 residues. Germline CDR1 is SGHTS and CDR2 is YDEGEE. The CDR3 DNA follows: TGTGCCAGCAGCCAAGATTACTCTGGAAACACCATATATTTT. Translating gives CASSQDYSGNTIYF.

This clonotype was observed at least ten times. This chain joins TRBV5-1 and TRBJ1-3; tentatively, D is TRBD1 (6 bases). Germline V lookup: CDR1 SGHRS, CDR2 YFSETQ. The CDR3 is 15 amino acids. The germline V and J ends were trimmed by 0 bases and 2 bases, with 9 bases remaining between them. CDR3 sequence (DNA): TGCGCCAGCAGCTTGGCCACAGGGCCTGGAAACACCATATATTTT. Protein: CASSLATGPGNTIYF.

This clonotype was counted ten times or more. This sequence joins TRBV12-3 or TRBV12-4 and TRBJ1-2; no clear D. This CDR3 contains 12 residues. V lost 6 bases and J lost 4, with 9 bases in between. The CDR3 nucleotides are TGTGCCAGCAGACTGGACTTCTATGGCTACACCTTC. Protein product: CASRLDFYGYTF.